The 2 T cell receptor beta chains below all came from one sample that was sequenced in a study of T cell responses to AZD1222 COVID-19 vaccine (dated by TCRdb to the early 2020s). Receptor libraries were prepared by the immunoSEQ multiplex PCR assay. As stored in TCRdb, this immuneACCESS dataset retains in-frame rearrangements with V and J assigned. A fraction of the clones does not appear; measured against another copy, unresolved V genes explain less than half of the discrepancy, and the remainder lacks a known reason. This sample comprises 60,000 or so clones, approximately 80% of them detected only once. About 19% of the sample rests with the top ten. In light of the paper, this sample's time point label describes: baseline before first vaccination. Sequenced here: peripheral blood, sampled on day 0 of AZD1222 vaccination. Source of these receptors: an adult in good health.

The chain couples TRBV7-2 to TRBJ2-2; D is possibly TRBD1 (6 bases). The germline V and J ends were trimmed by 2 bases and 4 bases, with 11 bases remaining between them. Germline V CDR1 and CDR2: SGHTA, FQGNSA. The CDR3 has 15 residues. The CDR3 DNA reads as TGTGCCAGCAGCTTAAACAGGGAGAGCACCGGGGAGCTGTTTTTT. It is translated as CASSLNRESTGELFF. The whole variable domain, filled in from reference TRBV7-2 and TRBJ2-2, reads GAGVSQSPSNKVTEKGKDVELRCDPISGHTALYWYRQSLGQGLEFLIYFQGNSAPDKSGLPSDRFSAERTGGSVSTLTIQRTQQEDSAVYLCASSLNRESTGELFFGEGSRLTVL.

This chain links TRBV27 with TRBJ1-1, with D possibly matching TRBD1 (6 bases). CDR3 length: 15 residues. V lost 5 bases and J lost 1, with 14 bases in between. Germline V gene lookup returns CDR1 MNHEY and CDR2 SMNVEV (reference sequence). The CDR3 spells CASSTLQGSNTEAFF. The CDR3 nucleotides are TGTGCCAGCAGTACCCTCCAGGGGTCGAACACTGAAGCTTTCTTT.